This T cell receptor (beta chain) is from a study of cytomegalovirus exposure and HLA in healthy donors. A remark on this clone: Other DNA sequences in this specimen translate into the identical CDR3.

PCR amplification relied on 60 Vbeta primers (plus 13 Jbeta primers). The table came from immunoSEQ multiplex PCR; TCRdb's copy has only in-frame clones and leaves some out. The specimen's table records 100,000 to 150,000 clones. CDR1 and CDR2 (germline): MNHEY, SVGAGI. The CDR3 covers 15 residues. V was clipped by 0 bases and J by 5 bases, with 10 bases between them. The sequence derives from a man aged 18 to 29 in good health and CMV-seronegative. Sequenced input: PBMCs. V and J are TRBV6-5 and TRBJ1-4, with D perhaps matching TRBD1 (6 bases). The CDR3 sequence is CASSYSGTLNEKLFF. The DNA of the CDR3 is TGTGCCAGCAGTTACTCAGGGACACTGAATGAAAAACTGTTTTTT.